These T cell receptor beta chains were read from a single sample in a study of shared clonotypes between healthy human individuals. Here immunoSEQ multiplex PCR was the method, and the copy in TCRdb shows in-frame clones only, minus some. The sample shows just over 2,000,000 clones, about 95% of them seen only once. Sample: naive CD4+ T cells sorted from blood. The receptors were gathered from a man aged 18 to 30 in good health. Both conserved end residues are part of each CDR3. The order of the fields is clone size, D gene, J gene, V gene, CDR3 protein, CDR3 DNA. The D gene is left open where the match is weak. Clone size is not always given. Where it is, it says once, few, many or a class for expanded clones.

size: -
D: -
J: TRBJ2-3
V: TRBV6-1
CDR3: CASSRRVGDTDTQYF
DNA: TGTGCCAGCTCAAGAAGAGTAGGGGACACAGATACGCAGTATTTT

size: -
D: -
J: TRBJ1-5
V: TRBV5-5
CDR3: CASSLEGSWQPQHF
DNA: TGTGCCAGCAGCTTGGAGGGTTCGTGGCAGCCCCAGCATTTT

size: -
D: -
J: TRBJ2-7
V: TRBV30
CDR3: CAWSFKLDTREF
DNA: TGTGCCTGGAGCTTCAAATTGGACACCCGGGAGTTC

size: -
D: -
J: TRBJ2-4
V: TRBV2
CDR3: CASSQGGAKNIQYF
DNA: TGTGCCAGCAGCCAGGGCGGAGCCAAAAACATTCAGTACTTC

size: -
D: TRBD1
J: TRBJ1-3
V: TRBV30
CDR3: CAWSVRTGSGNTIYF
DNA: TGTGCCTGGAGTGTAAGGACAGGGTCTGGAAACACCATATATTTT

size: -
D: -
J: TRBJ2-7
V: TRBV19
CDR3: CASSKGQPYEQYF
DNA: TGTGCCAGTAGTAAGGGGCAGCCCTACGAGCAGTACTTC

size: -
D: -
J: TRBJ1-1
V: TRBV9
CDR3: CASSVVLNTEAFF
DNA: TGTGCCAGCAGCGTTGTTTTGAACACTGAAGCTTTCTTT

size: -
D: -
J: TRBJ2-5
V: TRBV4-1
CDR3: CASSQGGAGETQYF
DNA: TGCGCCAGCAGCCAAGGGGGGGCCGGGGAGACCCAGTACTTC

size: -
D: -
J: TRBJ1-6
V: TRBV5-4
CDR3: CASSFGDLLHF
DNA: TGTGCCAGCAGCTTCGGAGATCTCCTCCACTTT

size: once
D: TRBD2
J: TRBJ2-3
V: TRBV19
CDR3: CASRTGTSGTQYF
DNA: TGTGCCAGTAGAACCGGGACTAGCGGGACGCAGTATTTT

size: -
D: TRBD1
J: TRBJ2-3
V: TRBV27
CDR3: CASRIQGQVPDTQYF
DNA: TGTGCCAGCAGGATTCAAGGACAGGTTCCAGATACGCAGTATTTT

size: -
D: TRBD1
J: TRBJ2-1
V: TRBV29-1
CDR3: CSVARWDSYNEQFF
DNA: TGCAGCGTCGCTAGGTGGGACAGCTACAATGAGCAGTTCTTC

size: -
D: -
J: TRBJ1-6
V: TRBV10-3
CDR3: CAIRDGNSPLHF
DNA: TGTGCCATTAGAGACGGTAATTCACCCCTCCACTTT

size: -
D: TRBD1
J: TRBJ2-2
V: TRBV6-6
CDR3: CAGRQGDTGELFF
DNA: TGTGCCGGTAGACAGGGGGACACCGGGGAGCTGTTTTTT

size: -
D: -
J: TRBJ2-3
V: TRBV30
CDR3: CAWDRDTTDTQYF
DNA: TGTGCCTGGGATAGGGACACCACAGATACGCAGTATTTT

size: -
D: TRBD2
J: TRBJ2-7
V: TRBV9
CDR3: CASSVSGTTYEQYF
DNA: TGTGCCAGCAGCGTTAGCGGGACAACCTACGAGCAGTACTTC

size: once
D: -
J: TRBJ2-1
V: TRBV5-1
CDR3: CASSPETGPYTEQFF
DNA: TGCGCCAGCAGCCCGGAGACCGGCCCCTACACTGAGCAGTTCTTC

size: -
D: -
J: TRBJ2-3
V: TRBV7-2
CDR3: CASSLSTDTQYF
DNA: TGTGCCAGCAGCTTGAGCACAGATACGCAGTATTTT

size: -
D: -
J: TRBJ1-1
V: TRBV9
CDR3: CASNPVGPEAFF
DNA: TGTGCCAGCAACCCTGTAGGTCCTGAAGCTTTCTTT

size: -
D: -
J: TRBJ2-5
V: TRBV6-5
CDR3: CASSYSLGETQYF
DNA: TGTGCCAGCAGTTACTCTCTCGGAGAGACCCAGTACTTC

size: -
D: -
J: TRBJ2-5
V: TRBV6-5
CDR3: CASSYGRRPIQETQYF
DNA: TGTGCCAGCAGTTACGGACGCCGCCCGATCCAAGAGACCCAGTACTTC

size: -
D: TRBD2
J: TRBJ2-1
V: TRBV7-2
CDR3: CASNPGLPYNEQFF
DNA: TGTGCCAGCAACCCGGGACTACCCTACAATGAGCAGTTCTTC

size: -
D: TRBD1
J: TRBJ1-4
V: TRBV5-1
CDR3: CASSAQGAGEKLFF
DNA: TGCGCCAGCAGCGCACAGGGGGCTGGTGAAAAACTGTTTTTT

size: -
D: -
J: TRBJ2-2
V: TRBV7-7
CDR3: CASGRKQDLIYTGELFF
DNA: TGTGCTAGCGGACGAAAACAAGACTTGATTTACACCGGGGAGCTGTTTTTT

size: -
D: -
J: TRBJ2-7
V: TRBV5-6
CDR3: CASSFMDRTSYEQYF
DNA: TGTGCCAGCAGCTTTATGGACAGAACCTCCTACGAGCAGTACTTC

size: few
D: -
J: TRBJ1-5
V: TRBV6-1
CDR3: CASKGQGGQPQHF
DNA: TGTGCCAGCAAAGGGCAGGGCGGTCAGCCCCAGCATTTT

size: -
D: -
J: TRBJ1-2
V: TRBV18
CDR3: CASSPNDGNYGYTF
DNA: TGTGCCAGCTCACCAAACGACGGGAACTATGGCTACACCTTC

size: -
D: TRBD2
J: TRBJ2-1
V: TRBV5-1
CDR3: CASVRGGGNNEQFF
DNA: TGCGCCAGCGTCCGGGGGGGCGGTAACAATGAGCAGTTCTTC

size: -
D: -
J: TRBJ1-1
V: TRBV10-3
CDR3: CAISPGANTEAFF
DNA: TGTGCCATCAGTCCAGGGGCCAACACTGAAGCTTTCTTT

size: -
D: -
J: TRBJ2-3
V: TRBV5-1
CDR3: CASSAQGGDTQYF
DNA: TGCGCCAGCAGCGCCCAGGGAGGAGATACGCAGTATTTT

size: -
D: -
J: TRBJ1-6
V: TRBV5-4
CDR3: CASSYDRNSPLHF
DNA: TGTGCCAGCAGCTATGACAGGAATTCACCCCTCCACTTT

size: -
D: -
J: TRBJ2-7
V: TRBV7-9
CDR3: CASSHLWSYEQYF
DNA: TGTGCCAGCAGCCACCTATGGTCCTACGAGCAGTACTTC

size: -
D: -
J: TRBJ2-2
V: TRBV4-3
CDR3: CASSQDLKTGELFF
DNA: TGCGCCAGCAGCCAAGATCTGAAAACCGGGGAGCTGTTTTTT

size: -
D: TRBD1
J: TRBJ1-3
V: TRBV7-8
CDR3: CASSFLTGGSGNTIYF
DNA: TGTGCCAGCAGCTTTTTAACAGGGGGCAGTGGAAACACCATATATTTT

size: -
D: -
J: TRBJ2-7
V: TRBV10-3
CDR3: CAISESAGRRSYEQYF
DNA: TGTGCCATCAGTGAGTCCGCGGGACGACGGTCCTACGAGCAGTACTTC

size: -
D: -
J: TRBJ2-4
V: TRBV4-1
CDR3: CASSQLQTLAKNIQYF
DNA: TGCGCCAGCAGCCAATTACAGACGCTAGCCAAAAACATTCAGTACTTC

size: -
D: -
J: TRBJ2-6
V: TRBV7-6
CDR3: CASSPHTGANVLTF
DNA: TGTGCCAGCAGCCCGCACACTGGGGCCAACGTCCTGACTTTC

size: -
D: TRBD2
J: TRBJ2-5
V: TRBV15
CDR3: CATSRGTSGQETQYF
DNA: TGTGCCACCAGCAGAGGGACTAGCGGCCAAGAGACCCAGTACTTC

size: -
D: TRBD2
J: TRBJ2-2
V: TRBV14
CDR3: CASRLSGSTGELFF
DNA: TGTGCCAGCAGACTTAGCGGGAGCACCGGGGAGCTGTTTTTT

size: -
D: -
J: TRBJ2-7
V: TRBV19
CDR3: CASSISSARGDSYEQYF
DNA: TGTGCCAGTAGTATAAGTTCTGCAAGGGGGGACTCCTACGAGCAGTACTTC

size: -
D: -
J: TRBJ1-4
V: TRBV30
CDR3: CAWMRAVERSRKGTNEKLFF
DNA: TGTGCCTGGATGCGGGCGGTCGAGAGGAGTCGCAAGGGAACTAATGAAAAACTGTTTTTT